The 24 T cell receptor beta chains reported below all come from one sample, sequenced in a study of blood T cell repertoires in COVID-19 (dated by TCRdb to between 2020 and 2021). Library construction relied on the immunoSEQ multiplex PCR assay. The table comes from immuneACCESS by way of TCRdb, which keeps in-frame sequences with V and J called. Part of the clones is missing from these tables; in studies checked, under half for an unresolved V gene and the rest for unknown reasons. This sample holds 70,000 to 80,000 clones; roughly four fifths were observed only once. 11% of the sample belongs to the ten largest clones. Material: peripheral blood. The receptors stem from a man aged 50 to 59 with acute or convalescent COVID-19.

The chain employs TRBV19 and TRBJ2-5; TRBD1 aligns across 9 bases. Germline CDR1 LNHDA, CDR2 SQIVND (reference sequence). This CDR3 region has 15 residues. Losses at the gene ends were 4 bases for V and 5 bases for J; bases not matched to a gene: 8. The CDR3 loop is CASSKNRGRKETQYF. The CDR3 nucleotides read TGTGCCAGTAGTAAGAACAGGGGGCGCAAGGAGACCCAGTACTTC.

The CDR3 sequence: CATSDPTSGRGYGELFF. The CDR3, as DNA: TGTGCCACCAGTGATCCGACTAGCGGGAGAGGGTACGGGGAGCTGTTTTTT. J is TRBJ2-2 and V is TRBV24-1; 12 bases agree with TRBD2. The CDR3 loop spans 17 amino acids. With 3 bases clipped from V and 7 bases from J, the junction kept 8 bases outside the gene matches. Germline V lookup: CDR1 KGHDR, CDR2 SFDVKD.

The rearrangement links TRBV19 to TRBJ2-3; 7 bases agree with TRBD2. This CDR3 contains 15 residues. The trim removed 6 bases at V and 1 base at J, leaving 7 bases unmatched. CDR1 is LNHDA, CDR2 SQIVND, per germline (reference sequence). This CDR3 reads CASSWSGDRTDTQYF. CDR3 nucleotides: TGTGCCAGTAGCTGGAGCGGGGACCGCACAGATACGCAGTATTTT.

This chain connects TRBV5-1 to TRBJ2-1, with 9 bases identical to TRBD1. V was clipped by 0 bases and J by 7 bases; unmatched bases: 8. The length of the CDR3 is 16 residues. Germline CDR1 SGHRS, CDR2 YFSETQ. CDR3 sequence (DNA): TGCGCCAGCAGCTTGGCCCCGGGGACAGGGTCTAATGAGCAGTTCTTC. Residues: CASSLAPGTGSNEQFF.

This rearrangement joins TRBV6-5 to TRBJ1-3, with D perhaps matching TRBD1 (5 bases). The CDR3 loop spans 14 amino acids. CDR1 MNHEY and CDR2 SVGAGI come from the germline V gene. Trimming removed 8 bases at V and 0 bases at J, with 11 bases between. This chain's CDR3 is CASQRGFSGNTIYF. CDR3 DNA sequence: TGTGCCAGCCAACGGGGGTTCTCTGGAAACACCATATATTTT.

The chain uses TRBV5-1 and TRBJ1-1; D gene unclear. The CDR3 covers 13 residues. The V gene's germline CDR1 is SGHRS and CDR2 YFSETQ. The V and J ends lost 7 bases and 3 bases respectively, with 13 bases between them. The CDR3 DNA follows: TGCGCCAGCCAGATTGCCCAGGACACTGAAGCTTTCTTT. Protein sequence: CASQIAQDTEAFF.

Regarding this clone: At the DNA level, this CDR3 is encoded by other sequences in the same sample as well. V gene TRBV11-2 combines with J gene TRBJ1-6; 7 bases agree with TRBD1. The CDR3 is made up of 14 amino acids. The germline gives CDR1 SGHAT, CDR2 FQNNGV. V shed 4 bases, J shed 5 bases, and the junction held 2 bases outside the gene matches. The CDR3 reads CASSSGTDNSPLHF. The CDR3 nucleotides read TGTGCCAGCAGCTCCGGGACAGATAATTCACCCCTCCACTTT.

The chain is built from TRBV6-6 and TRBJ1-1; D possibly corresponds to TRBD1 (6 bases). The V end was cut by 3 bases, the J end by 1 base, with 9 bases between. Germline V lookup: CDR1 MNHNY, CDR2 SVGAGI (reference sequence). The CDR3 length is 14 residues. CDR3 bases: TGTGCCAGCAGTTATCAAGGGGGGAACACTGAAGCTTTCTTT. This codes for CASSYQGGNTEAFF.

The chain uses TRBV6-1 and TRBJ1-6, with D perhaps TRBD1 (5 bases). V was pared by 3 bases and J by 9 bases, with 12 bases between. CDR1 MNHNS and CDR2 SASEGT come from the germline V gene. The CDR3 sequence is 14 residues long. Written as DNA, the CDR3 is TGTGCCAGCAGTGACAGGGAATTCACTTCACCCCTCCACTTT. This sequence encodes CASSDREFTSPLHF.

V usage is TRBV30 and J usage is TRBJ2-7; D is ambiguous. Germline V gene sequence: CDR1 GTSNPN, CDR2 SVGIG (reference sequence). The CDR3 covers 10 residues. Trimming removed 1 base at V and 7 bases at J, with 5 bases between. CDR3 region: CAWSDVEQYF. The CDR3 coding sequence is TGTGCCTGGAGTGATGTAGAGCAGTACTTC.

V is TRBV2 and J is TRBJ1-2; unclear D gene. The CDR3 covers 11 residues. Trimming took 3 bases from V and 9 from J, leaving 8 bases between them. Germline lookup yields CDR1 SNHLY and CDR2 FYNNEI. CDR3 in amino acids: CASSEWERYTF. As DNA, the CDR3 is TGTGCCAGCAGTGAGTGGGAGCGCTACACCTTC.

The rearrangement joins TRBV24-1 to TRBJ1-5; D unresolved. With 0 bases removed from V and 2 bases from J, the gap between germline ends came to 4 bases. This CDR3 is built from 14 residues. The germline gives CDR1 KGHDR, CDR2 SFDVKD. In DNA, the CDR3 is TGTGCCACCAGTGATTTGCAGGGCAATCAGCCCCAGCATTTT. Its translation: CATSDLQGNQPQHF.

The V gene is TRBV28, the J gene TRBJ2-4; D not certain. The germline CDR1 and CDR2 sequences are MDHEN and SYDVKM. The CDR3 is 12 residues long. Trimming took off 7 bases at V and 8 bases at J, with 12 bases between the two ends. This CDR3 reads CASTGIKDIQYF. CDR3 coding DNA: TGTGCCAGCACAGGTATTAAGGACATTCAGTACTTC. The variable domain in full, completed from reference TRBV28 and TRBJ2-4, reads DVKVTQSSRYLVKRTGEKVFLECVQDMDHENMFWYRQDPGLGLRLIYFSYDVKMKEKGDIPEGYSVSREKKERFSLILESASTNQTSMYLCASTGIKDIQYFGAGTRLSVL.

This rearrangement joins TRBV5-1 to TRBJ2-7; 8 nucleotides align to TRBD1. The CDR3 totals 15 residues. The ends lost 0 bases at V and 7 bases at J; junction bases unmatched: 9. From germline, CDR1 is SGHRS and CDR2 YFSETQ. In nucleotides, the CDR3 is TGCGCCAGCAGCTTGGGAGCAGGGGGCTCGGGGGAGCAGTACTTC. This translates into CASSLGAGGSGEQYF. Full variable domain (outside the CDR3, taken from reference TRBV5-1 and TRBJ2-7): KAGVTQTPRYLIKTRGQQVTLSCSPISGHRSVSWYQQTPGQGLQFLFEYFSETQRNKGNFPGRFSGRQFSNSRSEMNVSTLELGDSALYLCASSLGAGGSGEQYFGPGTRLTVT.

This rearrangement joins TRBV4-3 to TRBJ2-6, with a tentative D call TRBD1 (6 bases). V lost 0 bases and J 0 bases, leaving 12 bases between the germline ends. This CDR3 is built from 18 residues. Germline V gives CDR1 LGHNA, CDR2 YSLEER. The DNA for the CDR3 is TGCGCCAGCAGCCAAGAGCCCCAGGGGTTCTCTGGGGCCAACGTCCTGACTTTC. It is translated as CASSQEPQGFSGANVLTF.

The chain couples TRBV19 to TRBJ1-1, with D possibly being TRBD1 (5 bases). Germline assignment: CDR1 LNHDA and CDR2 SQIVND (reference sequence). Trimming pared 5 bases from V and 6 bases from J, leaving 16 bases between. The CDR3 spans 14 residues. CDR3 nucleotide sequence: TGTGCCAGTAGTCCATCCGTGGCAGGGTCTGAAGCTTTCTTT. This encodes CASSPSVAGSEAFF.

V is TRBV11-2 and J is TRBJ1-4, with D possibly TRBD1 on 5 matching bases. The CDR3 runs to 16 residues. CDR1 SGHAT and CDR2 FQNNGV come from the germline V gene. Trimming removed 2 bases from V and 4 bases from J, with 14 bases in between. This CDR3 is CASSLNQGGLNEKLFF. In DNA, the CDR3 is TGTGCCAGCAGCTTAAACCAGGGCGGCCTTAATGAAAAACTGTTTTTT.

The chain links TRBV7-9 to TRBJ1-1; no firm D call. V lost 5 bases and J 1 base, leaving 14 bases between the germline ends. CDR3 length equals 15 residues. Germline assignment: CDR1 SEHNR and CDR2 FQNEAQ (reference sequence). The CDR3 DNA is TGTGCCAGCAGCCCCGACGGGAGGGCGAACACTGAAGCTTTCTTT. Translating it yields CASSPDGRANTEAFF.

V and J are TRBV9 and TRBJ1-5; TRBD1 matches at 7 bases. With 3 bases clipped from V and 0 bases from J, the junction kept 9 bases outside the gene matches. The CDR3 length is 17 residues. The germline gives CDR1 SGDLS, CDR2 YYNGEE. CDR3 in amino acids: CASSETGQSNSNQPQHF. DNA for the CDR3: TGTGCCAGCAGCGAAACGGGACAGTCGAATAGCAATCAGCCCCAGCATTTT.

This clone was seen a few times. This chain uses TRBV7-2 with TRBJ1-5; no clear D. The V gene's germline CDR1 is SGHTA and CDR2 FQGNSA. The CDR3 contains 13 residues. V gave up 6 bases and J gave up 1 base, with 7 bases separating them. The CDR3 DNA is TGTGCCAGCAGTCCACAGAGCAATCAGCCCCAGCATTTT. Residues: CASSPQSNQPQHF.

The chain combines TRBV5-6 with TRBJ2-7, with 7 bases that match TRBD1. CDR1 is SGHDT and CDR2 is YYEEEE in the germline V gene. J was trimmed by 8 bases and V by 4 bases; bases with no gene match: 12. This CDR3 has 14 amino acids. CDR3 DNA sequence: TGTGCCAGCAGCACCGGGACAGTTCCAACGAAGCAGTACTTC. Translated, it gives CASSTGTVPTKQYF.

The chain recombines TRBV9 with TRBJ1-3, with TRBD1 matching over 9 bases. The trim removed 3 bases at V and 4 bases at J, leaving 2 bases unmatched. Germline loops: CDR1 SGDLS, CDR2 YYNGEE. CDR3 length equals 14 residues. The CDR3 sequence is CASSGTGAGNTIYF. DNA of the CDR3: TGTGCCAGCAGCGGGACAGGGGCCGGAAACACCATATATTTT.

This sequence joins TRBV7-8 and TRBJ1-6; D uncertain. Trimming removed 1 base from V and 7 bases from J, with 11 bases in between. There are 15 residues in the CDR3. The germline CDR1 and CDR2 sequences are SGHVS and FQNEAQ. In nucleotides, the CDR3 is TGTGCCAGCAGCTTAGAATTTGCGGCCAATTCACCCCTCCACTTT. It codes for CASSLEFAANSPLHF.

The CDR3 DNA reads as TGTGCCAGCAGCCCGGGATTTAATCAGCCCCAGCATTTT. It specifies CASSPGFNQPQHF. The gene calls are TRBV7-7 and TRBJ1-5; D unclear. Germline CDR1 SSHAT, CDR2 FNYEAQ (reference sequence). CDR3 length: 13 residues. Trimming stripped 5 bases from V and 4 bases from J, with 9 bases between.